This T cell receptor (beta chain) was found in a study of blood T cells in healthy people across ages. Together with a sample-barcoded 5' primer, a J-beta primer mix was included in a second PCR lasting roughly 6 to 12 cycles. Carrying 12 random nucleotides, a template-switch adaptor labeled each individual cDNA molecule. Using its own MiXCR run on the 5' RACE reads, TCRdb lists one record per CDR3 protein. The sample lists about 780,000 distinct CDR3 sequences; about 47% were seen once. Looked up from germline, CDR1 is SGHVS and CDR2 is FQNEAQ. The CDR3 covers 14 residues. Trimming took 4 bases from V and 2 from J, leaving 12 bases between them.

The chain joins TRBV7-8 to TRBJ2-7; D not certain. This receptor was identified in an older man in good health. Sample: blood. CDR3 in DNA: TGTGCCAGCAGCTCAACGACCCAAACCTACGAGCAGTACTTC. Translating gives CASSSTTQTYEQYF.